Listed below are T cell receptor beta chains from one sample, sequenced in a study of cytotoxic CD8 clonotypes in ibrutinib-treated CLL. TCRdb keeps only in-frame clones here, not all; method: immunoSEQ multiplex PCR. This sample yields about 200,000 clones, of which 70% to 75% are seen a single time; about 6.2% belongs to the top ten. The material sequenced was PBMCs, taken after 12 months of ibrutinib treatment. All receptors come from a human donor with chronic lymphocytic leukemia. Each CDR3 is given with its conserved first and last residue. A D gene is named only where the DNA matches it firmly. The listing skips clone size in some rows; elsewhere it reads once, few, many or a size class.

TGTGCCAGCAGCTTACGGTTGAACACCATATATTTT	CASSLRLNTIYF	TRBV7-9	TRBJ1-3	.	.
TGTGCCAGCAGCTTAGTAGGTCTGATTCAGCCCCAGCATTTT	CASSLVGLIQPQHF	TRBV7-2	TRBJ1-5	.	.
TGTGCCAGCTCAATGGGACACCCCCAAGAGACCCAGTACTTC	CASSMGHPQETQYF	TRBV18	TRBJ2-5	.	.
TGTGCCAGCAGTGAAGCGCCTGGGGGGAATTCACCCCTCCACTTT	CASSEAPGGNSPLHF	TRBV2	TRBJ1-6	.	.
TGTGCCAGCAGTTTAGGGGACCCCTCCGTTCAGCCCCAGCATTTT	CASSLGDPSVQPQHF	TRBV6-6	TRBJ1-5	.	.
TGTGCCTGGACCAGAGGGGGCAGGAAGAGTGGCTACACCTTC	CAWTRGGRKSGYTF	TRBV30	TRBJ1-2	.	TRBD1
TGTGCCAGCAGCGCCGGGACAGGGGGTTTCTACGAGCAGTACTTC	CASSAGTGGFYEQYF	TRBV11-2	TRBJ2-7	few	TRBD1
TGTGCCAGCAGCCCAGTCCGTTTCGGAAATGAAAAACTGTTTTTT	CASSPVRFGNEKLFF	TRBV11-2	TRBJ1-4	.	.
TGTGCCTGGAGTCCCCCTGCGGGGGACCTCACCGGGGAGCTGTTTTTT	CAWSPPAGDLTGELFF	TRBV30	TRBJ2-2	few	TRBD2
TGTGCCAGCAGCTTAGGATACCTTAGCGGGATCCTTTCCAATGAGCAGTTCTTC	CASSLGYLSGILSNEQFF	TRBV7-9	TRBJ2-1	.	TRBD2
TGTGCCAGTAGTATATTGAGGGGTTCAGCAGATACGCAGTATTTT	CASSILRGSADTQYF	TRBV19	TRBJ2-3	.	.
TGTGCCACCTCAAGTACGGGGGGGAACTATGGCTACACCTTC	CATSSTGGNYGYTF	TRBV6-6	TRBJ1-2	.	.
TGTGCCAGCAGCCACTCCCTGGAGGAAGGGGCCAACGTCCTGACTTTC	CASSHSLEEGANVLTF	TRBV14	TRBJ2-6	once	.